The present TCR beta chain was sequenced within a study of cytotoxic CD8 clonotypes in ibrutinib-treated CLL. Overall study findings and caveats: Public clonotypes (which were uncommon) either contracted or remained stable on treatment.

With 6 bases removed from V and 3 bases from J, the gap between germline ends came to 18 bases. Germline loops: CDR1 LNHDA, CDR2 SQIVND (reference sequence). This CDR3 contains 15 residues. Profiled with immunoSEQ multiplex PCR; TCRdb holds only in-frame clones, not every one. The data contain under 150,000 clones, around 80% of them seen just once; the ten biggest clones take up about 3.3%. In regard to this clone: Antigen specificity is unknown.

Cryopreserved PBMCs yielded approximately 2 micrograms of genomic DNA for TCR beta libraries. V gene TRBV19 combines with J gene TRBJ2-7, with D perhaps TRBD1 (7 bases). The material sequenced was PBMCs, taken after 24 months of ibrutinib treatment. This receptor was obtained from a human donor with chronic lymphocytic leukemia. In DNA form, the CDR3 reads TGTGCCAGTAGCCTCAGGGGGGACAGATACTACGAGCAGTACTTC. Translated: CASSLRGDRYYEQYF.